These T cell receptor beta chains were read from a single sample in a study of shared clonotypes between healthy human individuals. Profiling relied on immunoSEQ multiplex PCR, and the TCRdb table lists in-frame clones only, not all of them. The repertoire holds around 690,000 clones, roughly 87% seen once, with 30% to 35% in the top ten. The specimen sequenced was memory CD8+ T cells from PBMCs. These TCRs come from a man between 18 and 35 years old in good health. Some clones in this sample may be carry-over from other donors' samples. The CDR3 runs from the conserved cysteine through the conserved F or W. The D gene is left open where the match is weak. Rows give clone size only sometimes, using once, few, many, or a class for an expanded clone.

size	D	V	J	DNA	CDR3
-	-	TRBV7-9	TRBJ2-1	TGTGCCAGCCGTTGGGGGCATGAGCAGTTCTTC	CASRWGHEQFF
-	-	TRBV6-1	TRBJ2-7	TGTGCCAGCAGTGTTACGGCTCGGGCCTCCTACGAGCAGTACTTC	CASSVTARASYEQYF
-	-	TRBV6-5	TRBJ2-7	TGTGCCAGCAGTTACTCGTACTCCAGACACTACGAGCAGTACTTC	CASSYSYSRHYEQYF
few	-	TRBV30	TRBJ1-5	TGTGCCTGGAACGGGGGGCATGGCAATCAGCCCCAGCATTTT	CAWNGGHGNQPQHF
-	TRBD2	TRBV5-6	TRBJ2-2	TGTGCCAGCAGCAGACTAGCGGGGTACGCCGGGGAGCTGTTTTTT	CASSRLAGYAGELFF
-	-	TRBV29-1	TRBJ2-7	TGCAGCGTTGGGGACAAGACGAGGGTCGAGCAGTACTTC	CSVGDKTRVEQYF
-	TRBD1	TRBV9	TRBJ2-3	TGTGCCAGCAGAACCCGGGACAGCGACACAGATACGCAGTATTTT	CASRTRDSDTDTQYF
-	TRBD2	TRBV9	TRBJ2-2	TGTGCCAGCAGCGTAGCTTTCAGGACTAGTGGGGAGCTGTTTTTT	CASSVAFRTSGELFF
-	TRBD1	TRBV27	TRBJ1-1	TGTGCCAGCAGTCCTAGACAGGGGAGTAAGGCGACTGAAGCTTTCTTT	CASSPRQGSKATEAFF
-	-	TRBV7-9	TRBJ2-2	TGTGCCAGCAGGTTATTCGGGAGTGGGAACACCGGGGAGCTGTTTTTT	CASRLFGSGNTGELFF
-	-	TRBV7-9	TRBJ1-3	TGTGCCAGCAGCTTTAACACTCCATTTGGAAACACCATATATTTT	CASSFNTPFGNTIYF
-	TRBD1	TRBV5-5	TRBJ1-4	TGTGCCAGCAGCTTGCGAGGGACCGGGACAGGGTATGAAAAACTGTTTTTT	CASSLRGTGTGYEKLFF
once	-	TRBV6-1	TRBJ1-1	TGTGCCAGCAGTGTAAATCAGGGGAACACTGAAGCTTTCTTT	CASSVNQGNTEAFF
-	-	TRBV11-2	TRBJ1-1	TGTGCCAGCAGCTTAGCAGGCAGGGTGAACACTGAAGCTTTCTTT	CASSLAGRVNTEAFF
few	-	TRBV7-9	TRBJ1-1	TGTGCCAGCAGCCCGACAGTGAACACTGAAGCTTTCTTT	CASSPTVNTEAFF
-	-	TRBV4-1	TRBJ2-7	TGCGCCAGCAGCCCATGGACCTCACAGGACGAGCAGTACTTC	CASSPWTSQDEQYF
-	-	TRBV6-5	TRBJ2-5	TGTGCCACTAGGACCCTGTTGGGAGAGACCCAGTACTTC	CATRTLLGETQYF
-	-	TRBV7-8	TRBJ2-1	TGTGCCAGCAGCTTACATGAGCAGTTCTTC	CASSLHEQFF
once	TRBD2	TRBV27	TRBJ2-1	TGTGCCAGCAGTCTTACTGCCGGACTAGGTTACAATGAGCAGTTCTTC	CASSLTAGLGYNEQFF
-	TRBD1	TRBV6-5	TRBJ1-5	TGTGCCAGCAGTTACTCGGACAGGGTGATTCAGCCCCAGCATTTT	CASSYSDRVIQPQHF
-	-	TRBV28	TRBJ1-3	TGTGCCAGCAGTTTAAACCCAGCCACTGGAAACACCATATATTTT	CASSLNPATGNTIYF
-	TRBD2	TRBV4-1	TRBJ2-1	TGCGCCAGCAGCCAAGCCGGGACTAGCGGGAGCTATGAGCAGTTCTTC	CASSQAGTSGSYEQFF
once	-	TRBV6-1	TRBJ2-7	TGTGCCAGCAGTGAACTTGCGCAGGCGCTCTCCTACGAGCAGTACTTC	CASSELAQALSYEQYF
-	-	TRBV9	TRBJ1-3	TGTGCCAGCAGCGTAGGGGCGGTCCTTACTGGAAACACCATATATTTT	CASSVGAVLTGNTIYF
few	-	TRBV7-9	TRBJ1-5	TGTGCCAGCAGTAAGGGGGGTAGCAATCAGCCCCAGCATTTT	CASSKGGSNQPQHF
-	-	TRBV2	TRBJ1-1	TGTGCCAGCAGTGAGGGACTTAGGACTGAAGCTTTCTTT	CASSEGLRTEAFF
once	-	TRBV9	TRBJ1-1	TGTGCCAGCAGCGCGTGGACCGCTCCCCTCAACACTGAAGCTTTCTTT	CASSAWTAPLNTEAFF
-	-	TRBV2	TRBJ1-4	TGTGCGGCAGGACCTCCAACTAATGAAAAACTGTTTTTT	CAAGPPTNEKLFF
-	-	TRBV21-1	TRBJ1-2	TGTGCCAGCAGCCCGGAACAGGGCCACCTGGGTGGCTACACCTTC	CASSPEQGHLGGYTF
-	-	TRBV6-5	TRBJ2-1	TGTGCCAGCAGTTACTCTGGCGCAATCGATGAGCAGTTCTTC	CASSYSGAIDEQFF
-	-	TRBV7-9	TRBJ1-4	TGTGCCAGCAGCCCCTCGCTGGGGGCAGACTCTAATGAAAAACTGTTTTTT	CASSPSLGADSNEKLFF
-	TRBD2	TRBV15	TRBJ2-4	TGTGCCACCAGCGGGCGGGAGACTAGCGGGAATTACATTCAGTACTTC	CATSGRETSGNYIQYF
-	-	TRBV19	TRBJ2-1	TGTGCCAGTAGTATTTTGGGACAGGGGCTAGCGGGACCTTACAATGAGCAGTTCTTC	CASSILGQGLAGPYNEQFF
-	-	TRBV25-1	TRBJ1-1	TGTGCCAGCAGTGAACAGGGTAGGGACACTGAAGCTTTCTTT	CASSEQGRDTEAFF
-	TRBD2	TRBV27	TRBJ2-7	TGTGCCAGCAGGACGGGGGGGAGCTCCTACGAGCAGTACTTC	CASRTGGSSYEQYF
-	-	TRBV6-5	TRBJ1-5	TGTGCCAGCAGACGGGACACTTGGCAGCCCCAGCATTTT	CASRRDTWQPQHF
-	-	TRBV12-2	TRBJ2-7	TGTGCAAGTCGCTCTTCGGTTGCCGGACGGGTGGCGGCCTACGAGCAGTACTTC	CASRSSVAGRVAAYEQYF
-	-	TRBV7-9	TRBJ1-1	TGTGCCAGCAGCTTACTTTCTGGTGAGCTCGCTGAAGCTTTCTTT	CASSLLSGELAEAFF
-	-	TRBV7-2	TRBJ2-7	TGTGCCAGCAGCTTAATATTCCGGGAGAATCAAGAGGGGCAGTACTTC	CASSLIFRENQEGQYF
-	TRBD1	TRBV11-2	TRBJ2-5	TGTGCCAGCAGCCCAGCAGGGGGACAGGGGACGGAGACCCAGTACTTC	CASSPAGGQGTETQYF
-	TRBD2	TRBV11-2	TRBJ2-3	TGTGCCAGCAGCTTCAACCGGGAGGAAACAGATACGCAGTATTTT	CASSFNREETDTQYF
-	TRBD2	TRBV6-1	TRBJ2-7	TGTGCCAGCTGGGGGACTAGCGGGAGCTACGAGCAGTACTTC	CASWGTSGSYEQYF
once	-	TRBV5-1	TRBJ2-7	TGCGCCAGCAGTCCTGGACAGTCCCCCCTCTACGAGCAGTACTTC	CASSPGQSPLYEQYF
-	-	TRBV29-1	TRBJ2-2	TGCAGCGCCCCTTTGTGGTCCGGGGAGCTGTTTTTT	CSAPLWSGELFF
-	-	TRBV7-8	TRBJ2-3	TGTGCCAGCAGCTTAGAGCCTAGGGGAATCCCAGGAGATACGCAGTATTTT	CASSLEPRGIPGDTQYF
-	-	TRBV2	TRBJ1-1	TGTGCCAGCAGTGAGGCGGGGTGGACTGAAGCTTTCTTT	CASSEAGWTEAFF
-	-	TRBV27	TRBJ2-7	TGTGCCAGCAGTTTAGCTAGCTCCCCCGAGCAGTACTTC	CASSLASSPEQYF
-	-	TRBV7-9	TRBJ2-3	TGTGCCAGCAGCCTCAACCCCAGCACAGATACGCAGTATTTT	CASSLNPSTDTQYF
few	TRBD1	TRBV2	TRBJ2-3	TGTGCCAGCACCGCCGGGACAGGAGAACTCACAGATACGCAGTATTTT	CASTAGTGELTDTQYF
-	-	TRBV13	TRBJ2-5	TGTGCCAGCAGCTTACGGTCAGGGCAAGAGACCCAGTACTTC	CASSLRSGQETQYF
-	-	TRBV6-5	TRBJ1-6	TGTGCCAGCAGTGTAGACAGCACGAATTCACCCCTCCACTTT	CASSVDSTNSPLHF
once	-	TRBV5-6	TRBJ2-3	TGTGCCAGCAGCTTAGGGGGGAGCACAGATACGCAGTATTTT	CASSLGGSTDTQYF
-	-	TRBV28	TRBJ2-7	TGTGCCAGCAGTCCAACCCGACGGGTGACCTACGAGCAGTACTTC	CASSPTRRVTYEQYF
-	TRBD1	TRBV7-3	TRBJ1-1	TGTGCCAGCAGCTTAATAACGCAGGGGGGCATGAACACTGAAGCTTTCTTT	CASSLITQGGMNTEAFF